One sample yielded the 6 T cell receptor beta chains listed below, sequenced in a study of T cell responses to AZD1222 COVID-19 vaccine. Produced via immunoSEQ multiplex PCR; TCRdb's table is partial and in-frame only. This table has about 120,000 clones, 85% to 90% appearing once. The starting material was peripheral blood, obtained 28 days after the second AZD1222 dose. These receptors came from an adult who received the AZD1222 COVID-19 vaccine.

The gene calls are TRBV10-3 and TRBJ2-7, with a possible D match to TRBD1 (7 bases). CDR1 ENHRY and CDR2 SYGVKD come from the germline V gene. CDR3 length: 13 residues. The V and J ends lost 6 bases and 3 bases respectively, with 12 bases between them. In DNA form, the CDR3 reads TGTGCCATCAGGGACAGGAGGGGCTACGAGCAGTACTTC. This gives the protein CAIRDRRGYEQYF.

This clone has only a few counts. V and J are TRBV7-3 and TRBJ1-3; D ambiguous. V dropped 1 base and J dropped 4 bases, with 11 bases sitting between them. From germline, CDR1 is SGHTA and CDR2 FQGTGA. CDR3 length: 15 amino acids. The CDR3 region is CASSLIAGNGNTIYF. The CDR3, as DNA: TGTGCCAGCAGCTTAATTGCGGGGAACGGAAACACCATATATTTT.

The V call is TRBV7-8, the J call TRBJ2-1; TRBD2 matches at 12 bases. CDR3 length equals 16 residues. After removal of 5 bases from V and 7 bases from J, the junction contained 9 bases not matched to a gene. Germline loops: CDR1 SGHVS, CDR2 FQNEAQ. CDR3 loop: CASSAWTSGTANEQFF. Here the CDR3 DNA reads TGTGCCAGCAGCGCCTGGACTAGCGGGACAGCAAATGAGCAGTTCTTC.

The chain recombines TRBV25-1 with TRBJ1-6; a weak D match, TRBD1 (5 bases). CDR1 and CDR2 (germline): MGHDK, SYGVNS. The CDR3 is 13 residues long. V was cut by 4 bases and J by 4 bases, with 5 bases left in between. The CDR3 here is CASSGQYNSPLHF. CDR3 DNA sequence: TGTGCCAGCAGTGGACAGTATAATTCACCCCTCCACTTT.

This clone was detected only a few times. The chain links TRBV24-1 to TRBJ2-2; D gene ambiguous. Germline V gives CDR1 KGHDR, CDR2 SFDVKD. CDR3 length: 12 residues. Trimming took 6 bases from V and 12 from J, leaving 13 bases between them. CDR3: CATSMTTDKLFF. The DNA for the CDR3 is TGTGCCACCAGTATGACGACGGATAAGCTGTTTTTT.

The V call is TRBV18, the J call TRBJ1-2; TRBD1 might be the D (6 bases). The germline V gene encodes CDR1 KGHSH and CDR2 LQKENI. The V gene lost 3 bases and the J gene lost 7 bases, with 12 bases spanning the gap. The CDR3 contains 13 residues. CDR3 DNA: TGTGCCAGCTCACCTCCAGGGGTTCCTGGCTACACCTTC. Translated: CASSPPGVPGYTF.